The 20 T cell receptor beta chains below come from one sample, sequenced in a study of blood T cell repertoires in COVID-19. The assay was immunoSEQ multiplex PCR, and TCRdb's table has in-frame clones only and misses some. The sample lists some 270,000 clones, approximately 85% occurring once. Source material: peripheral blood. These receptors came from a woman in her sixties or seventies with acute or convalescent COVID-19.

The chain carries TRBV10-3 and TRBJ2-7, with TRBD1 identical over 10 bases. This CDR3 is 14 amino acids long. Germline V gene data show CDR1 as ENHRY and CDR2 as SYGVKD. J was trimmed by 5 bases and V by 8 bases; bases with no gene match: 9. The CDR3 loop reads CAIARDRGYNEQYF. The CDR3, as DNA: TGTGCCATCGCCCGGGACAGGGGATACAACGAGCAGTACTTC.

As DNA, the CDR3 is TGCGCCAGCAGCTTGTTGCCAGGGACTAACTATGGCTACACCTTC. It translates to CASSLLPGTNYGYTF. The V call is TRBV5-1, the J call TRBJ1-2; TRBD1 might be the D (5 bases). The CDR3 contains 15 residues. With 1 base removed from V and 0 bases from J, the gap between germline ends came to 10 bases. Germline V gene data show CDR1 as SGHRS and CDR2 as YFSETQ. Combining the CDR3 with reference TRBV5-1 and TRBJ1-2 gives the whole variable domain KAGVTQTPRYLIKTRGQQVTLSCSPISGHRSVSWYQQTPGQGLQFLFEYFSETQRNKGNFPGRFSGRQFSNSRSEMNVSTLELGDSALYLCASSLLPGTNYGYTFGSGTRLTVV.

The rearrangement uses TRBV2 and TRBJ2-2; D uncertain. Germline CDR1 and CDR2: SNHLY and FYNNEI. The CDR3 has 11 residues. V lost 6 bases, J lost 7 bases, and 6 bases lay in between. CDR3 protein: CASRLSGELFF. In DNA form, the CDR3 reads TGTGCCAGCAGATTGAGCGGGGAGCTGTTTTTT.

This clone has more than one count but fewer than ten. This sequence joins TRBV18 and TRBJ1-6; D unresolved. Trimming took off 2 bases at V and 10 bases at J, with 6 bases between the two ends. This CDR3 is built from 12 residues. Germline CDR1 is KGHSH and CDR2 is LQKENI. CDR3 in DNA: TGTGCCAGCTCACCAGGGGAGTCACCCCTCCACTTT. Amino acid sequence: CASSPGESPLHF.

The J gene is TRBJ2-5, the V gene TRBV10-3, with TRBD2 as a possible D gene (7 bases). Germline V gives CDR1 ENHRY, CDR2 SYGVKD. CDR3 size: 13 residues. Trimming cost V 9 bases and J 5 bases, with 16 bases left between them. In DNA form, the CDR3 reads TGTGCCATTGCGGGGGCCCGGATGGAGACCCAGTACTTC. This encodes CAIAGARMETQYF.

The chain carries TRBV6-4 and TRBJ1-2; 7 bases match TRBD1. There are 16 residues in the CDR3. The V and J ends lost 2 bases and 4 bases, in that order; junction bases with no gene match: 10. Per the germline V gene, CDR1 is MRHNA and CDR2 is SNTAGT. Here the CDR3 reads CASSDVLTGNIYGYTF. DNA for the CDR3: TGTGCCAGCAGTGACGTCCTGACAGGGAACATCTATGGCTACACCTTC.

The chain is built from TRBV19 and TRBJ2-7, with 9 bases matching TRBD2. The V segment lost 6 bases and the J segment 2 bases; nucleotides outside the gene matches: 5. The CDR3 spans 14 residues. Germline V CDR1 and CDR2: LNHDA, SQIVND (reference sequence). CDR3 coding DNA: TGTGCCAGTAGGCAGACTAGCGGAACCTACGAGCAGTACTTC. It encodes CASRQTSGTYEQYF.

The rearrangement uses TRBV30 and TRBJ1-1; 7 nucleotides align to TRBD1. Trimming removed 4 bases from V and 1 base from J; junction bases left unmatched: 6. This CDR3 comprises 14 residues. CDR1 and CDR2 from the germline V gene are GTSNPN and SVGIG (reference sequence). CDR3: CAWKVQGKNTEAFF. In nucleotides, the CDR3 is TGTGCCTGGAAAGTACAGGGGAAGAACACTGAAGCTTTCTTT.

The chain is built from TRBV6-5 and TRBJ1-2, with a weak D call TRBD1 (6 bases). The CDR3 extends over 12 amino acids. The V and J ends lost 6 bases and 5 bases respectively, with 10 bases between them. Germline-derived CDR1 and CDR2 are MNHEY and SVGAGI. Written as DNA, the CDR3 is TGTGCCAGCAGGATAACAGGGTATGGCTACACCTTC. This translates into CASRITGYGYTF.

The chain joins TRBV30 to TRBJ1-1; D remains ambiguous. Germline V gene lookup returns CDR1 GTSNPN and CDR2 SVGIG (reference sequence). This CDR3 has 14 residues. The ends were cut back, 2 bases at V and 4 bases at J, with 14 bases in the middle. CDR3 bases: TGTGCCTGGAGTCCCCGCGGCGGAGCCACTGAAGCTTTCTTT. Its translation is CAWSPRGGATEAFF.

The genes are TRBV6-4 and TRBJ2-1; the match to TRBD2 covers 10 bases. Germline lookup yields CDR1 MRHNA and CDR2 SNTAGT. Trimming took 0 bases from V and 8 from J; bases not matched to a gene: 7. CDR3 length: 16 amino acids. The CDR3 DNA reads as TGTGCCAGCAGTGACTCGAGCGGGGGGGCCATCCATGAGCAGTTCTTC. This translates into CASSDSSGGAIHEQFF.

The V call is TRBV11-2, the J call TRBJ1-1; 7 positions agree with TRBD1. CDR1 and CDR2 from the germline V gene are SGHAT and FQNNGV. V was clipped by 5 bases and J by 10 bases; unmatched bases: 13. The CDR3 extends over 14 amino acids. The CDR3 nucleotides are TGTGCCAGCAGCCATAGAGGAAGGGGGCTCGTAGCTTTCTTT. Its protein is CASSHRGRGLVAFF.

This chain uses TRBV3-1 (or the pseudogene TRBV3-2) with TRBJ2-1; D remains unclear. The CDR3 extends over 13 amino acids. The ends were cut back, 4 bases at V and 10 bases at J, with 14 bases in the middle. Germline V gene data show CDR1 as LGHDT and CDR2 as YNNKEL (reference sequence). Here the CDR3 DNA reads TGTGCCAGCAGCCGCGACTCTTTTCAGGAGCAGTTCTTC. As protein: CASSRDSFQEQFF.

This rearrangement joins TRBV12-3 or TRBV12-4 to TRBJ1-5; 7 bases map to TRBD1. The CDR3 has 13 amino acids. J gave up 7 bases and V 6 bases, and 6 bases lay outside the gene matches. CDR3 residues: CASSAAGGQPQHF. The CDR3 DNA sequence: TGTGCCAGCAGCGCCGCAGGGGGACAGCCCCAGCATTTT.

The V and J genes are TRBV28 and TRBJ2-5, with TRBD2 identical over 9 bases. J gave up 4 bases and V 4 bases, and 13 bases lay outside the gene matches. Germline V CDR1 and CDR2: MDHEN, SYDVKM. The CDR3 length is 17 residues. In DNA form, the CDR3 reads TGTGCCAGCAGTTCGTCTGGTGAGCGGGGGGTCGTAGAGACCCAGTACTTC. This sequence encodes CASSSSGERGVVETQYF.

This clone came up once. The V and J genes are TRBV11-3 and TRBJ1-1; D unclear. V was clipped by 5 bases and J by 1 base, with 8 bases between them. The CDR3 spans 13 residues. CDR1 and CDR2 from the germline V gene are SGHNT and YENEEA. The CDR3 is CASSPGRNTEAFF. CDR3 in DNA: TGTGCCAGCAGCCCGGGTAGGAACACTGAAGCTTTCTTT.

This chain joins TRBV19 and TRBJ1-3; a possible D gene is TRBD1 (5 bases). Trimming shortened V by 5 bases and J by 2 bases, and 10 bases separated the two germline ends. This CDR3 has 14 residues. Germline V lookup: CDR1 LNHDA, CDR2 SQIVND (reference sequence). The CDR3: CASSWAGPGNTIYF. Here the CDR3 DNA reads TGTGCCAGTAGTTGGGCGGGACCTGGAAACACCATATATTTT.

The chain carries TRBV3-1 (or the pseudogene TRBV3-2) and TRBJ1-6, with 7 positions matching TRBD1. This CDR3 comprises 15 residues. Germline assignment: CDR1 LGHDT and CDR2 YNNKEL (reference sequence). V was clipped by 4 bases and J by 7 bases; unmatched bases: 7. CDR3 sequence: CASSPQAGGNSPLHF. The CDR3 DNA follows: TGTGCCAGCAGCCCTCAGGCAGGGGGGAATTCACCCCTCCACTTT.

This clone was observed once. The rearrangement links TRBV9 to TRBJ1-2; TRBD1 is a possible D gene (5 bases). The V end was cut by 3 bases, the J end by 2 bases, with 8 bases between. The germline gives CDR1 SGDLS, CDR2 YYNGEE. The CDR3 covers 13 residues. This chain's CDR3 is CASSAYRNYGYTF. In DNA form, the CDR3 reads TGTGCCAGCAGCGCCTACAGGAACTATGGCTACACCTTC.

Only one count was recorded for this clone. The chain uses TRBV29-1 and TRBJ1-1, with 8 bases aligning to TRBD1. In germline, CDR1 is SQVTM, CDR2 ANQGSEA. J was trimmed by 3 bases and V by 3 bases; bases with no gene match: 0. The CDR3 is 12 amino acids. This CDR3 reads CSVEDRDTEAFF. Here the CDR3 DNA reads TGCAGCGTTGAGGACAGGGACACTGAAGCTTTCTTT.